This TCR beta chain stems from a study of monozygotic twins with inflammatory bowel disease. The study's findings and limits: Distinction of different T cell subtypes was not possible.

Germline CDR1 and CDR2: MNHNS and SASEGT. The CDR3 runs to 17 residues. A remark on this clonotype: Its target is not known.

With the 5' RACE reads reprocessed, TCRdb shows one record per CDR3 protein and no DNA. The repertoire table contains 300,000 to 450,000 distinct CDR3 sequences. Blood was drawn at 2.5 ml per donor. The material sequenced was blood. This clonotype originated in a human donor with ulcerative colitis or Crohn's disease, or a healthy co-twin of an affected twin (not recorded which). V and J are TRBV6-1 and TRBJ1-1. CDR3 loop: CASRRNTRQSMNTEAFF.